This entry concerns a single T cell receptor (beta chain). Antigen unknown. About 2 micrograms of genomic DNA, which was extracted from cryopreserved PBMCs, served as the material used for the TCR beta libraries. The V and J ends lost 1 base and 3 bases respectively, with 11 bases between them. The CDR3 consists of 14 residues. CDR1 and CDR2 (germline): SGDLS, YYNGEE. The data stem from a study of cytotoxic CD8 clonotypes in ibrutinib-treated CLL. On the study more broadly: The study included 11 relapsed/refractory and roughly 16 treatment-naive patients; about 18 had IGHV unmutated disease. Study-wide results and limits: An increase in clonality occurred at ibrutinib response, followed by a return toward baseline at progression. For progressing versus sustained-remission patients, sampling times were not the same.

Clones were read by immunoSEQ multiplex PCR, and TCRdb kept only the in-frame ones, dropping some. The sample shows about 130,000 clones, roughly 88% of them seen only once. The chain has TRBV9 and TRBJ2-7; weak D call: TRBD1 (5 bases). The sample was PBMCs, taken after 24 months of ibrutinib treatment. This receptor was obtained from a human donor with chronic lymphocytic leukemia. CDR3 nucleotide sequence: TGTGCCAGCAGCGTATTTGACGACAGCTACGAGCAGTACTTC. It encodes CASSVFDDSYEQYF.